This T cell receptor beta chain was sequenced for a study of OX40 agonist ivuxolimab in advanced cancers. Study-wide points: Some nonresponders additionally presented with little normalized T-cell clonal expansion.

TCRdb keeps only in-frame clones here, not all; method: immunoSEQ multiplex PCR. The data contain roughly 77,000 clones, more than 70% of them seen just once; the ten biggest clones take up under 3%. Regarding this clone: Its antigen remains unidentified.

The specimen was CD4+ or CD8+ T cells sorted from blood, collected in a trial of the OX40 agonist ivuxolimab. The sequence was obtained from an adult with an advanced solid tumor such as melanoma, head and neck, liver or kidney cancer.

CDR3 residues: CATSFGRNYGYTF. DNA of the CDR3: TGTGCCACATCCTTTGGGCGCAACTATGGCTACACCTTC. This chain uses TRBV19 with TRBJ1-2; D is unresolved. V shed 10 bases and J shed 2 bases, with 14 bases lying between them. Germline loops: CDR1 LNHDA, CDR2 SQIVND (reference sequence). This CDR3 is built from 13 residues.